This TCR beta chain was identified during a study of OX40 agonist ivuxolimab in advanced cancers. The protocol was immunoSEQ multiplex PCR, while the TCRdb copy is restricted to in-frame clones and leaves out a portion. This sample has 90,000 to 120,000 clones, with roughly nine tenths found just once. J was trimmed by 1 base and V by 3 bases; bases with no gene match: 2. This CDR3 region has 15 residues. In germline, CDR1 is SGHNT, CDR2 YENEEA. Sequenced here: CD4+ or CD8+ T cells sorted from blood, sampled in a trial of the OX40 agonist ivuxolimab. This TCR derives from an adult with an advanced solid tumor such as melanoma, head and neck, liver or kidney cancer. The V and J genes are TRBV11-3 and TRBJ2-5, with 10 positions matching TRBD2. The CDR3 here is CASSLTSGSQETQYF. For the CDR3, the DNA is TGTGCCAGCAGCTTGACTAGCGGGTCCCAAGAGACCCAGTACTTC.